What follows are 16 T cell receptor beta chains derived from one specimen sequenced in a study of spatial heterogeneity in lung cancer. A single record per CDR3 protein comes from TCRdb applying MiXCR to the 5' RACE reads. The table has tens of thousands of distinct CDR3 sequences, roughly an eighth seen once; the top ten hold approximately 60%. The time point denotes: sample taken at primary tumor resection. Material for sequencing was whole RNA from tumor, nontumor lung or frozen PBMC, left unsorted. The input for sequencing was PBMCs, taken at surgery. Receptors were obtained from a male donor with early-stage non-small cell lung cancer.

As regards this clonotype: Its ends do not fully match the called genes, so a read error is possible. J is TRBJ2-3 and V is TRBV20-1, with D hard to call. The CDR3 is 14 amino acids. Per germline, CDR1 DFQATT and CDR2 SNEGSKA (reference sequence). CDR3 loop: CSARDFPSTDTKYF. CDR3 coding DNA: TGCAGTGCTAGAGATTTCCCCAGCACAGATACGAAGTATTTT.

This clonotype was counted only a few times. This chain links TRBV5-1 with TRBJ1-6; TRBD1 matches 8 bases. The CDR3 has 15 amino acids. V trimming: 3 bases; J trimming: 9 bases; junction bases outside the gene matches: 8. The germline V gene encodes CDR1 SGHRS and CDR2 YFSETQ. The CDR3 is CASSSTGERSSPLHF. DNA for the CDR3: TGCGCCAGCAGCTCGACAGGGGAAAGGAGTTCACCCCTCCACTTT.

CDR3 in amino acids: CASSFRSGPQETQYF. DNA for the CDR3: TGCGCCAGCAGCTTCAGATCGGGACCGCAAGAGACCCAGTACTTC. V gene TRBV5-1 combines with J gene TRBJ2-5, with D perhaps given as TRBD1 or TRBD2 (5 bases each). The V gene lost 2 bases and the J gene lost 2 bases, with 13 bases spanning the gap. CDR1 is SGHRS, CDR2 YFSETQ, per germline. There are 15 residues in the CDR3.

On this clonotype itself: Possible read error: a much larger clone is one base away. This chain uses TRBV28 with TRBJ1-3; D not certain. The length of the CDR3 is 15 residues. Germline CDR1 MDHEN, CDR2 SYDVKM. The CDR3 here is CASSFGFYSGDTIYF. Here the CDR3 DNA reads TGTGCCAGCAGTTTCGGCTTTTACTCTGGAGACACCATATATTTT.

This clonotype showed up many times. V and J are TRBV2 and TRBJ2-7; D unclear. The germline V gene encodes CDR1 SNHLY and CDR2 FYNNEI. V was shortened by 4 bases and J by 2 bases, with 9 bases between the two germline ends. The CDR3 has 13 residues. This CDR3 is CASSVPETYEQYF. In DNA form, the CDR3 reads TGTGCCAGCAGTGTTCCGGAGACCTACGAGCAGTACTTC.

This clonotype was recorded a few times. This chain connects TRBV10-3 to TRBJ2-3; 11 bases map to TRBD1. Unmatched junction bases numbered 5, after V lost 11 bases and J lost 4 bases. This CDR3 has 13 amino acids. The germline CDR1 and CDR2 sequences are ENHRY and SYGVKD. CDR3 region: CAARDRGADTQYF. DNA for the CDR3: TGTGCCGCCCGGGACAGGGGGGCAGATACGCAGTATTTT.

This chain uses TRBV7-9 with TRBJ2-7; 8 nucleotides line up with TRBD1. The CDR3 contains 14 residues. Germline CDR1 reads SEHNR; CDR2 reads FQNEAQ (reference sequence). Germline trimming cut 5 bases from V and 5 bases from J; bases unmatched to any gene: 8. DNA for the CDR3: TGTGCCAGCAGCCTTAGGACAGGGTCGCACGAGCAGTACTTC. Residues: CASSLRTGSHEQYF.

V gene TRBV5-1 combines with J gene TRBJ2-7, with D perhaps matching TRBD1 (6 bases). Trimming took off 4 bases at V and 6 bases at J, with 17 bases between the two ends. Germline CDR1 is SGHRS and CDR2 is YFSETQ. The length of the CDR3 is 14 residues. DNA of the CDR3: TGCGCCAGCAGCCCCCGGGACATAGGGGGCGAGCAGTACTTC. Its translation: CASSPRDIGGEQYF. Combining the CDR3 with reference TRBV5-1 and TRBJ2-7 gives the whole variable domain KAGVTQTPRYLIKTRGQQVTLSCSPISGHRSVSWYQQTPGQGLQFLFEYFSETQRNKGNFPGRFSGRQFSNSRSEMNVSTLELGDSALYLCASSPRDIGGEQYFGPGTRLTVT.

This clonotype was counted many times. This rearrangement joins TRBV11-3 to TRBJ1-1; D not resolved. There are 13 residues in the CDR3. CDR1 and CDR2 (germline): SGHNT, YENEEA. The germline V and J ends were trimmed by 5 bases and 1 base, with 8 bases remaining between them. Here the CDR3 reads CASSPRGNTEAFF. The CDR3 DNA follows: TGTGCCAGCAGCCCGCGCGGGAACACTGAAGCTTTCTTT.

This chain joins TRBV7-9 and TRBJ1-2, with unresolved D. Germline V CDR1 and CDR2: SEHNR, FQNEAQ (reference sequence). The length of the CDR3 is 13 residues. The germline V and J ends were trimmed by 5 bases and 1 base, with 8 bases remaining between them. The CDR3 spells CASSKEGNYGYTF. The CDR3 DNA reads TGTGCCAGCAGCAAGGAGGGTAACTATGGCTACACCTTC.

This clonotype came up many times. The V call is TRBV28, the J call TRBJ1-1; 7 bases match TRBD1. Germline lookup yields CDR1 MDHEN and CDR2 SYDVKM. After removal of 7 bases from V and 4 bases from J, the junction contained 6 bases not matched to a gene. The CDR3 has 13 amino acids. The DNA for the CDR3 is TGTGCCAGCACCTGGACAGGATTCACTGAAGCTTTCTTT. This sequence encodes CASTWTGFTEAFF.

A few counts support this clonotype. The rearrangement joins TRBV2 to TRBJ1-1; 7 positions match TRBD1. This CDR3 has 14 residues. V gave up 5 bases and J gave up 4 bases; unmatched junction bases: 7. CDR1 SNHLY and CDR2 FYNNEI come from the germline V gene. CDR3: CASSTVTGITEAFF. DNA of the CDR3: TGTGCCAGCAGTACCGTGACAGGGATCACTGAAGCTTTCTTT.

This rearrangement joins TRBV2 to TRBJ2-5, with D hard to call. Deletions cut 2 bases from V and 1 base from J, with 5 bases between. The CDR3 is 13 amino acids. Germline CDR1 reads SNHLY; CDR2 reads FYNNEI. In DNA form, the CDR3 reads TGTGCCAGCAGTGAATCGCGCCAAGAGACCCAGTACTTC. This gives the protein CASSESRQETQYF.

This clonotype was detected only a few times. V is TRBV7-8 and J is TRBJ2-6; D perhaps matches TRBD2 (6 bases). The CDR3 is 17 residues long. The germline CDR1 and CDR2 sequences are SGHVS and FQNEAQ. V was trimmed by 5 bases and J by 0 bases, leaving 14 bases between them. The DNA of the CDR3 is TGTGCCAGCAGCCCCCTGGGGAGGCCCTCTGGGGCCAACGTCCTGACTTTC. It encodes CASSPLGRPSGANVLTF. The full variable domain, with the rest looked up from reference TRBV7-8 and TRBJ2-6, is GAGVSQSPRYKVAKRGQDVALRCDPISGHVSLFWYQQALGQGPEFLTYFQNEAQLDKSGLPSDRFFAERPEGSVSTLKIQRTQQEDSAVYLCASSPLGRPSGANVLTFGAGSRLTVL.

This clonotype was observed a few times. This chain joins TRBV7-9 and TRBJ2-1, with a weak D call TRBD2 (5 bases). The CDR3 is 11 amino acids. The germline gives CDR1 SEHNR, CDR2 FQNEAQ (reference sequence). Between the trimmed V and J ends, which lost 4 bases and 9 bases, there was a span of 7 bases. The CDR3: CASSSEGEQFF. The CDR3 nucleotides are TGTGCCAGCAGCTCAGAGGGTGAGCAGTTCTTC.

This clonotype was recorded at least ten times. V is TRBV7-9 and J is TRBJ2-3; D uncertain. Germline CDR1 SEHNR, CDR2 FQNEAQ (reference sequence). This CDR3 has 13 amino acids. Trimming shortened V by 2 bases and J by 5 bases, and 8 bases separated the two germline ends. The CDR3 region has the DNA TGTGCCAGCAGCTTATCTACGGGAGATACGCAGTATTTT. This sequence encodes CASSLSTGDTQYF.